The 3 T cell receptor beta chains below come from one sample, sequenced in a study of shared clonotypes between healthy human individuals. Sequencing used immunoSEQ multiplex PCR; TCRdb keeps in-frame clones, though not all of them. The table has some 2,000,000 clones, under 97% seen once. Sequencing was performed on naive CD4+ T cells sorted from blood. Subset: CD45RA+ positively selected. The receptors come from a man between 18 and 29 years old in good health.

J is TRBJ1-2 and V is TRBV2; 8 bases align to TRBD1. CDR3 length: 13 amino acids. The junction had 8 bases not matched to a gene; V was cut back by 5 bases and J by 9 bases. Germline V lookup: CDR1 SNHLY, CDR2 FYNNEI. This CDR3 is CASSLRGQGRYTF. CDR3 in DNA: TGTGCCAGCAGTTTACGCGGACAGGGTCGCTACACCTTC.

This chain connects TRBV6-5 to TRBJ1-5; TRBD1 aligns across 8 bases. V gave up 4 bases and J gave up 3 bases; unmatched junction bases: 5. Germline lookup yields CDR1 MNHEY and CDR2 SVGAGI. This CDR3 has 15 residues. Here the CDR3 reads CASSSRQGFNQPQHF. The CDR3, as DNA: TGTGCCAGCAGTTCCAGACAGGGGTTCAATCAGCCCCAGCATTTT.

The chain couples TRBV7-2 to TRBJ1-2; unclear D gene. The CDR3 has 13 residues. Looked up from germline, CDR1 is SGHTA and CDR2 is FQGNSA. V was shortened by 1 base and J by 3 bases, with 6 bases between the two germline ends. CDR3 protein: CASSLEVDYGYTF. In nucleotides, the CDR3 is TGTGCCAGCAGCTTAGAGGTGGACTATGGCTACACCTTC.